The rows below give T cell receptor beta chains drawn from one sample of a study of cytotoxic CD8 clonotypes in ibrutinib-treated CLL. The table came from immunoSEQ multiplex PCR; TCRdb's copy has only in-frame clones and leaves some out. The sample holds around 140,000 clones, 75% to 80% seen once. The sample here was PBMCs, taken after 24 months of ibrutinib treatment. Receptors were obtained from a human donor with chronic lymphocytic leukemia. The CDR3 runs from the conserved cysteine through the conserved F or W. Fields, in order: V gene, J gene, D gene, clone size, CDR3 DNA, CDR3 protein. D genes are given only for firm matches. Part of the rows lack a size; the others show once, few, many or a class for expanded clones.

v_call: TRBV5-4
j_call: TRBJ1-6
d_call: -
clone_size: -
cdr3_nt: TGTGCCAGCAGCTGGGAGACGGGCCTAAGTTCACCCCTCCACTTT
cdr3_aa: CASSWETGLSSPLHF

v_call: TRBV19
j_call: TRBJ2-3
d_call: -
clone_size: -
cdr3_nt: TGTGCCAGTAGTATGGGGTCCCCGAGCACAGATACGCAGTATTTT
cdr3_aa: CASSMGSPSTDTQYF

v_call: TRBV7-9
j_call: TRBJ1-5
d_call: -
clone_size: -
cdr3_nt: TGTGCCAGCAGCTTGGGTGACTGGCGGCCCCAGCATTTT
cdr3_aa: CASSLGDWRPQHF

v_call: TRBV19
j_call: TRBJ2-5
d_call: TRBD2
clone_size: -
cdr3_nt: TGTGCCAGTAGTATAGGCCTAGCGGGGGAAAAAGAGACCCAGTACTTC
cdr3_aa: CASSIGLAGEKETQYF

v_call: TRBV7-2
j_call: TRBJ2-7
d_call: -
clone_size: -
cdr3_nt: TGTGCCAGCAGCGCCCTAGGGGGGCAGTACTTC
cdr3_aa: CASSALGGQYF

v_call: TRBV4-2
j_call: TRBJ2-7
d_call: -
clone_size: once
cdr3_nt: TGTGCCAGCAGCCGGGCTGGGGCGCGTGGGGGGGCCCCTCTTCTCTACGAGCAGTACTTC
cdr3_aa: CASSRAGARGGAPLLYEQYF

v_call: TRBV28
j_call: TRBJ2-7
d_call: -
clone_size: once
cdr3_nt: TGTGCCAGCAGCACGACAGCCTACGAGCAGTACTTC
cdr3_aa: CASSTTAYEQYF

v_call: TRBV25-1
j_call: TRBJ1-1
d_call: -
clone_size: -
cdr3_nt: TGTGCCTGCAAGGGGGAGGGGACTGAAGCTTTCTTT
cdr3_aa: CACKGEGTEAFF

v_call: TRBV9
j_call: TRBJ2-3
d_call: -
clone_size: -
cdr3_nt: TGTGCCAGCACAAGGGTGTATGGAGATACGCAGTATTTT
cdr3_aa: CASTRVYGDTQYF

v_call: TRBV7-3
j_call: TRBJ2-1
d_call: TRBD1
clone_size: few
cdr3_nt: TGTGCCAGCAGCCGCGGACAGGGGGGCCACAATGAGCAGTTCTTC
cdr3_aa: CASSRGQGGHNEQFF

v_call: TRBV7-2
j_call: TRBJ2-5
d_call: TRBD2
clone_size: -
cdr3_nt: TGTGCCAGCAGTCACCTAGCGGGGAGGGCAGAGACCCAGTACTTC
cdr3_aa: CASSHLAGRAETQYF

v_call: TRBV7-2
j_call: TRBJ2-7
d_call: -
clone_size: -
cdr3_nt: TGTGCCAGCAGCCCCGGAGGATACGAGCAGTACTTC
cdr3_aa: CASSPGGYEQYF

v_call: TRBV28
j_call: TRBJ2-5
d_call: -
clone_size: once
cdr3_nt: TGTGCCAGCAGTCCCCAGGACCGCGGGGAGACCCAGTACTTC
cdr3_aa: CASSPQDRGETQYF

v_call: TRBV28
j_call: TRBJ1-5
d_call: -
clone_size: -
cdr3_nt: TGTGCCAGCGCCCCTCCAACAGGGCACGGTCAGCCCCAGCATTTT
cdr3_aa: CASAPPTGHGQPQHF

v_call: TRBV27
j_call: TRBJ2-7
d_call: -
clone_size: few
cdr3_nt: TGTGCCAGCAGTTTATCGGCGCAGGCGGACGAGCAGTACTTC
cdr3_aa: CASSLSAQADEQYF

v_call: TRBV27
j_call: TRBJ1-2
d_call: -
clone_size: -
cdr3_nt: TGTGCCAGCAGTCCCACGGGGGCGGAGGGCTACACCTTC
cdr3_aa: CASSPTGAEGYTF

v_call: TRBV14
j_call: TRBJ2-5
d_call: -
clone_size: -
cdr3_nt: TGTGCCAGCAGCCAAGCAGAGACCCAGTACTTC
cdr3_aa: CASSQAETQYF

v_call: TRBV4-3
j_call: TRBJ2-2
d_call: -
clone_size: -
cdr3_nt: TGCGCCAGCAGCAGCGACCGGGGCGGGGAGCTGTTTTTT
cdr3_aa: CASSSDRGGELFF